The next 3 T cell receptor beta chains were all read from a single sample in a study of control samples from healthy donors and cancer patients (dated by TCRdb to about 2020). The library was produced with the immunoSEQ multiplex PCR assay. TCRdb took this table from immuneACCESS and kept in-frame rearrangements with V and J called. Such tables lack part of the clones; where checked against another copy, unresolved V genes explain under half of the gap, and the rest is unexplained. Counted in this sample were more than 75,000 clones; about 87% of them appeared once. The ten largest clones add up to 1.9% of the sample. The sample consisted of PBMCs. Receptors were obtained from a woman between 55 and 75 years old with head and neck cancer.

V and J are TRBV10-1 and TRBJ1-6; 9 positions match TRBD1. J gave up 7 bases and V 5 bases, and 6 bases lay outside the gene matches. In germline, CDR1 is WNHNN, CDR2 SYGVQD (reference sequence). This CDR3 comprises 15 residues. The CDR3 loop is CASSLSGTGNSPLHF. CDR3 coding DNA: TGCGCCAGCAGTCTTTCCGGGACAGGGAATTCACCCCTCCACTTT.

The chain recombines TRBV18 with TRBJ2-7; no firm D call. Trimming left V 4 bases short and J 2 bases short, with 9 bases between. The germline V gene encodes CDR1 KGHSH and CDR2 LQKENI. The CDR3 is 13 amino acids. CDR3 sequence reads: CASSLAGTYEQYF. In DNA, the CDR3 is TGTGCCAGCTCACTGGCAGGCACCTACGAGCAGTACTTC. Using reference TRBV18 and TRBJ2-7 for the parts outside the CDR3, the full variable domain is NAGVMQNPRHLVRRRGQEARLRCSPMKGHSHVYWYRQLPEEGLKFMVYLQKENIIDESGMPKERFSAEFPKEGPSILRIQQVVRGDSAAYFCASSLAGTYEQYFGPGTRLTVT.

The chain recombines TRBV2 with TRBJ2-2, with TRBD2 identical over 14 bases. The CDR3 is made up of 17 amino acids. Germline V gene lookup returns CDR1 SNHLY and CDR2 FYNNEI. V shed 4 bases, J shed 3 bases, and the junction held 4 bases outside the gene matches. CDR3 in amino acids: CASSAWGLAGDTGELFF. The CDR3 DNA is TGTGCCAGCAGTGCCTGGGGACTAGCGGGAGACACCGGGGAGCTGTTTTTT.